Below are 13 T cell receptor beta chains sequenced from a single sample in a study of human T cells and chemical hapten exposure. TCRdb used MiXCR to reprocess the RACE reads, holding one entry per CDR3 protein. The profile shows 200,000 to 300,000 distinct CDR3 sequences, 7.5% to 9% of them singletons. Time point of the sample: pre-sensitization, week 0. Treatment of the sample: therapeutic diphenylcyclopropenone sensitization with weekly scalp DPC. Sequenced here: whole blood, sampled in connection with sensitization to the hapten diphenylcyclopropenone (DPC). The receptors stem from a woman in her thirties or forties with alopecia areata. Some clones in this sample may be carry-over from other donors' samples.

This sequence joins TRBV7-2 and TRBJ2-3; 9 nucleotides align to TRBD2. V gave up 1 base and J gave up 0 bases; unmatched junction bases: 14. CDR1 SGHTA and CDR2 FQGNSA come from the germline V gene. This CDR3 comprises 20 residues. The CDR3 region is CASSLVPIGAGGTSTDTQYF. The CDR3 region has the DNA TGTGCCAGCAGCTTAGTCCCAATCGGGGCGGGAGGGACAAGCACAGATACGCAGTATTTT.

This clonotype was counted many times. The chain combines TRBV4-2 with TRBJ2-7, with 10 bases matching TRBD1. V was clipped by 5 bases and J by 5 bases; unmatched bases: 9. The germline gives CDR1 LGHNA, CDR2 YNFKEQ. This CDR3 region has 15 residues. The CDR3 loop reads CASSEAGTGEDEQYF. CDR3 bases: TGTGCCAGCAGCGAGGCCGGGACAGGGGAGGACGAGCAGTACTTC.

This clonotype was recorded many times. V gene TRBV7-2 combines with J gene TRBJ2-5, with a possible D match to TRBD2 (6 bases). The CDR3 length is 14 residues. CDR1 is SGHTA and CDR2 is FQGNSA in the germline V gene. Trimming took 5 bases from V and 0 from J, leaving 10 bases between them. The DNA of the CDR3 is TGTGCCAGCAGCCGCAAGCGGGACCAAGAGACCCAGTACTTC. It yields the protein CASSRKRDQETQYF.

A few counts support this clonotype. The V and J genes are TRBV29-1 and TRBJ2-1; D is undetermined. Germline CDR1 reads SQVTM; CDR2 reads ANQGSEA. The CDR3 totals 13 residues. The V end lost 8 bases, the J end lost 6 bases, and 17 bases lay between the germline ends. CDR3 DNA: TGCAGCACCCTAACCCTAGTGGGCAATGAGCAGTTCTTC. It yields the protein CSTLTLVGNEQFF.

A few counts support this clonotype. The rearrangement joins TRBV27 to TRBJ1-3; no definite D call. The CDR3 covers 15 residues. V lost 6 bases and J lost 0, with 12 bases in between. The germline V gene has CDR1 MNHEY and CDR2 SMNVEV (reference sequence). CDR3 loop: CASSLRPFSGNTIYF. The DNA for the CDR3 is TGTGCCAGCAGCCTTCGACCTTTCTCTGGAAACACCATATATTTT.

On this clonotype: One end of the junction fails to match germline, which may point to a read error. The V call is TRBV9, the J call TRBJ2-6; D may be TRBD1 or TRBD2 (5 bases each). CDR1 SGDLS and CDR2 YYNGEE come from the germline V gene. The length of the CDR3 is 16 residues. As DNA, the CDR3 is TGTGCCACCAGCCGGGACGGACGTTCTGGGGCCAACGTCCTGACTTTC. Translating it yields CATSRDGRSGANVLTF.

Ten or more counts support this clonotype. The rearrangement joins TRBV5-1 to TRBJ1-6, with 7 bases that match TRBD1. Unmatched junction bases numbered 2, after V lost 0 bases and J lost 8 bases. Germline V gene data show CDR1 as SGHRS and CDR2 as YFSETQ. CDR3 size: 14 residues. The CDR3 region is CASSLGQGHSPLHF. The CDR3 DNA reads TGCGCCAGCAGCTTGGGACAGGGCCATTCACCCCTCCACTTT.

This chain uses TRBV27 with TRBJ2-3; possibly TRBD1 for D (6 bases). Trimming took 3 bases from V and 4 from J, leaving 14 bases between them. The germline V gene has CDR1 MNHEY and CDR2 SMNVEV (reference sequence). The CDR3 covers 15 residues. CDR3 region: CASSFHTGRADTQYF. The CDR3 DNA reads TGTGCCAGCAGTTTCCATACAGGGCGGGCAGATACGCAGTATTTT.

V gene TRBV12-3 or TRBV12-4 combines with J gene TRBJ1-5, with TRBD1 matching 7 bases. This CDR3 has 14 amino acids. V shed 6 bases, J shed 7 bases, and the junction held 9 bases outside the gene matches. CDR3 DNA: TGTGCCAGCAGGCGTGGGACAGCCTTGCAGCCCCAGCATTTT. It translates to CASRRGTALQPQHF.

This clonotype turned up a few times. The gene calls are TRBV5-1 and TRBJ2-3, with D possibly matching TRBD2 (5 bases). CDR3 length equals 17 residues. Germline-derived CDR1 and CDR2 are SGHRS and YFSETQ. The V gene lost 0 bases and the J gene lost 4 bases, with 18 bases spanning the gap. DNA of the CDR3: TGCGCCAGCAGCTTGGCCTGGCTAGCACAATCCCCAGATACGCAGTATTTT. This encodes CASSLAWLAQSPDTQYF. Filled out from reference TRBV5-1 and TRBJ2-3, the complete variable domain reads KAGVTQTPRYLIKTRGQQVTLSCSPISGHRSVSWYQQTPGQGLQFLFEYFSETQRNKGNFPGRFSGRQFSNSRSEMNVSTLELGDSALYLCASSLAWLAQSPDTQYFGPGTRLTVL.

The chain carries TRBV28 and TRBJ2-7, with D perhaps matching TRBD2 (7 bases). CDR1 MDHEN and CDR2 SYDVKM come from the germline V gene. V was clipped by 4 bases and J by 6 bases, with 19 bases between them. The CDR3 is 15 residues long. CDR3 region: CASSSRMRGPSEQYF. The CDR3 DNA reads as TGTGCCAGCAGTTCCCGAATGCGGGGGCCTTCCGAGCAGTACTTC. Combining the CDR3 with reference TRBV28 and TRBJ2-7 gives the whole variable domain DVKVTQSSRYLVKRTGEKVFLECVQDMDHENMFWYRQDPGLGLRLIYFSYDVKMKEKGDIPEGYSVSREKKERFSLILESASTNQTSMYLCASSSRMRGPSEQYFGPGTRLTVT.

The rearrangement uses TRBV6-2 or TRBV6-3 and TRBJ2-3; D gene uncertain. This CDR3 is 16 amino acids long. Germline V gene sequence: CDR1 MNHEY, CDR2 SVGEGT. V was shortened by 2 bases and J by 1 base, with 13 bases between the two germline ends. CDR3 protein: CASSYHSSLGTDTQYF. The DNA of the CDR3 is TGTGCCAGCAGTTACCACTCAAGCTTGGGCACAGATACGCAGTATTTT.

The chain couples TRBV4-2 to TRBJ2-7; a weak D match, TRBD2 (6 bases). The CDR3 totals 13 residues. CDR1 LGHNA and CDR2 YNFKEQ come from the germline V gene. The V gene lost 8 bases and the J gene lost 6 bases, with 17 bases spanning the gap. The CDR3, as DNA: TGTGCCAGCGCCTCGGGACTCCCCCTCGAGCAGTACTTC. Residues: CASASGLPLEQYF.